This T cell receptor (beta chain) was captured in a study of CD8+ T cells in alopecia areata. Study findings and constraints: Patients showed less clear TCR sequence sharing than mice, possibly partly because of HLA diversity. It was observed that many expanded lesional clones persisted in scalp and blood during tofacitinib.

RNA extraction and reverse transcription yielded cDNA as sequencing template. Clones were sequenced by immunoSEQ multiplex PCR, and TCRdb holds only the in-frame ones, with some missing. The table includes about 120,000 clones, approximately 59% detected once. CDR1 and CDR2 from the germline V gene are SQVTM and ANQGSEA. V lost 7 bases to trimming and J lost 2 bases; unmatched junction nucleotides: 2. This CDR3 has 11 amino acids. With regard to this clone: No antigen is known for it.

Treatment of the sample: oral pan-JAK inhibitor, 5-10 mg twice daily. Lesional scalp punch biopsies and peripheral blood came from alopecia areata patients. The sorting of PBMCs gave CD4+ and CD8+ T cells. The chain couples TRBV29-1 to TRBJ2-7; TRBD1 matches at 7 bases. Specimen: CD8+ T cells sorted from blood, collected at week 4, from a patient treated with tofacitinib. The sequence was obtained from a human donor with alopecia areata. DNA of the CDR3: TGCAGCGGGGGACAGCCCTACGAGCAGTACTTC. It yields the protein CSGGQPYEQYF.